The source of this TCR beta chain is a study of response to subunit inactivated influenza vaccine (dated by TCRdb to 2016 to 2019). In terms of the full investigation: Deep quantitative T cell receptor repertoire profiling was used in the study to track responses to a trivalent subunit inactivated influenza vaccine. Broader findings and caveats from the paper: The authors suggested that each seasonal influenza vaccination may recruit only a limited number of new T cells.

Counted from cysteine to phenylalanine, this CDR3 has 15 amino acids. This entry keeps only the CDR3 DNA: 45 bases, framed from base 1. The germline V gene (reference sequence) provides CDR1 LNHDA and CDR2 SQIVND. V and J are truncated by 6 bases and 7 bases respectively, leaving an intervening sequence of 19 bases. This clonotype was seen a single time. Its binding antigen is unknown. One base away there is no much larger clone; base qualities are not given. One read alone is weak evidence. The library relied on RT-PCR. Reads for this sample came from an Illumina HiSeq 2500. TCRdb redid the processing of the public reads, applying fastp at Q25 and MiXCR, and retained in-frame beta chains. Rows with one shared CDR3 protein collapse into an entry with the most common genes and DNA. The sample yields some 850,000 distinct CDR3 sequences; 18% were counted once. The ten top clones hold roughly a tenth of the sample.

This TCR derives from a man aged 50-60 years who received an inactivated influenza vaccine. Donor details come from another sample of the same person, matched by shared clones. The sequence links TRBV19 to TRBJ2-1; the D gene identity is not certain. Sequencing used PBMCs from blood, obtained approximately 5 days after vaccination. The CDR3 region reads CASRSEQAALNEQFF. Read as DNA, the sequence is TGTGCCAGTAGATCCGAGCAGGCAGCTTTGAATGAGCAGTTCTTC. Reference TRBV19 and TRBJ2-1 proteins supply the regions before and after the CDR3; the full variable domain is: DGGITQSPKYLFRKEGQNVTLSCEQNLNHDAMYWYRQDPGQGLRLIYYSQIVNDFQKGDIAEGYSVSREKKESFPLTVTSAQKNPTAFYLCASRSEQAALNEQFFGPGTRLTVL.